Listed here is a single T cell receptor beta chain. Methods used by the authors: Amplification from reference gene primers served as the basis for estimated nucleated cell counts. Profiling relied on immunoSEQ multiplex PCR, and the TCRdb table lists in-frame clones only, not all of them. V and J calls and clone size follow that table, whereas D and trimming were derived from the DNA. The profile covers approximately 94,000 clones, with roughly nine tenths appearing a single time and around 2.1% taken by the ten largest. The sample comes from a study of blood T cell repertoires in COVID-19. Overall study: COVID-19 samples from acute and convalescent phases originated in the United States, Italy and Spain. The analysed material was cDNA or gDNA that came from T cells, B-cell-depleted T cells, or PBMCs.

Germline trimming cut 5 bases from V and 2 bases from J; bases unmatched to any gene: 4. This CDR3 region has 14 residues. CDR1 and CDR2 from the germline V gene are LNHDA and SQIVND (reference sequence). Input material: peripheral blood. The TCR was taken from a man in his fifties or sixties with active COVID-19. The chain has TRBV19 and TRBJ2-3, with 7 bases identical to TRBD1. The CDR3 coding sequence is TGTGCCAGTAGTCCACAGGGGACCACAGATACGCAGTATTTT. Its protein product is CASSPQGTTDTQYF.